This TCR beta chain is from a study of T-cell reconstitution after alpha-beta-depleted transplantation in children. Construction of the TCRbeta library involved unique molecular identifiers. Via MiXCR, TCRdb re-called the PCR reads, giving one row per CDR3 protein. Among some 200,000 distinct CDR3 sequences listed, about 6.4% were seen once. This clonotype was detected ten times or more. With V trimmed by 3 bases and J by 13 bases, 8 bases remained unmatched. Germline loops: CDR1 SQVTM, CDR2 ANQGSEA. This CDR3 region has 13 residues. Here the sequenced sample was PBMCs from the stem cell graft donor, taken from the stem cell graft. V is TRBV29-1 and J is TRBJ2-1; 11 bases map to TRBD2. This clonotype was obtained from a human donor who donated a stem cell graft to a child with Wiskott-Aldrich syndrome. The chain's CDR3 is CSVEGEGTSGQFF. The CDR3 DNA reads TGCAGCGTTGAGGGCGAAGGGACTAGCGGACAGTTCTTC.